The clone carrying this TCR beta chain was found a few times. This specimen comes from a study of patients and donors after allogeneic stem cell transplantation. In TCRdb, the RT-PCR reads were re-called with MiXCR into one record per CDR3 protein. The sample carries roughly 880,000 distinct CDR3 sequences, 15% to 20% recorded once. Germline V gene lookup returns CDR1 SGHAT and CDR2 FQNNGV. CDR3 length equals 14 residues. V lost 8 bases to trimming and J lost 6 bases, with 19 bases between them. The sequencing input was blood, either unsorted or a sorted T cell fraction (not recorded which). The sequence was obtained from a human donor who was either an allogeneic HSCT recipient or a stem cell or donor lymphocyte infusion donor (not recorded which). It is not recorded whose cells these are; they may come from a transplant donor. The chain links TRBV11-2 to TRBJ1-1; D perhaps matches TRBD1 (5 bases). CDR3 amino acids: CASGPRVGEAEAFF. The CDR3 region has the DNA TGTGCCAGCGGACCCAGGGTAGGCGAAGCTGAAGCTTTCTTT. Using reference TRBV11-2 and TRBJ1-1 for the parts outside the CDR3, the full variable domain is EAGVAQSPRYKIIEKRQSVAFWCNPISGHATLYWYQQILGQGPKLLIQFQNNGVVDDSQLPKDRFSAERLKGVDSTLKIQPAKLEDSAVYLCASGPRVGEAEAFFGQGTRLTVV.